This T cell receptor (beta chain) stems from a study of T cells in localized non-small cell lung cancer. Findings of the study overall: Because only a single region of the tumor was sequenced, heterogeneity remains possible.

A remark on this clone: The target antigen is unknown.

The method was immunoSEQ multiplex PCR; TCRdb's version includes in-frame clones alone and lacks a portion of them. The data show over 55,000 clones, 75% to 90% seen once. The CDR3 has 13 amino acids. Trimming removed 4 bases at V and 3 bases at J, with 10 bases between. CDR1 SGHKS and CDR2 YYEKEE come from the germline V gene (reference sequence). The sample here was peripheral blood, taken before any cancer treatment. The V call is TRBV5-5, the J call TRBJ1-1; unclear D gene. This sequence was found in a woman aged 35 to 69 with stage I lung adenocarcinoma. Here the CDR3 reads CASSTLPDTEAFF. The DNA of the CDR3 is TGTGCCAGCAGCACTTTACCGGACACTGAAGCTTTCTTT.